This entry lists 3 T cell receptor beta chains sequenced from one sample in a study of blood T cell repertoires in COVID-19. The protocol was immunoSEQ multiplex PCR, while the TCRdb copy is restricted to in-frame clones and leaves out a portion. The table lists over 55,000 clones, 91% of them singletons. Sequenced material: peripheral blood. The origin of the receptors is a man between 60 and 75 years old with acute or convalescent COVID-19.

The chain employs TRBV18 and TRBJ2-7; 10 positions match TRBD2. J was trimmed by 7 bases and V by 4 bases; bases with no gene match: 10. Germline CDR1 reads KGHSH; CDR2 reads LQKENI. The CDR3 consists of 15 residues. CDR3 sequence reads: CASSRGASGSGEQYF. CDR3 nucleotides: TGTGCCAGCTCACGCGGGGCTAGCGGGAGTGGTGAGCAGTACTTC.

V is TRBV5-4 and J is TRBJ2-1, with 9 bases fitting TRBD1. Germline V gene sequence: CDR1 SGHNT, CDR2 YYREEE (reference sequence). With V trimmed by 3 bases and J by 4 bases, 2 bases remained unmatched. This CDR3 region has 14 residues. Here the CDR3 DNA reads TGTGCCAGCAGCTCCGGGACAGGGTACAATGAGCAGTTCTTC. Its protein is CASSSGTGYNEQFF. Full variable domain (rest looked up from reference TRBV5-4 and TRBJ2-1): ETGVTQSPTHLIKTRGQQVTLRCSSQSGHNTVSWYQQALGQGPQFIFQYYREEENGRGNFPPRFSGLQFPNYSSELNVNALELDDSALYLCASSSGTGYNEQFFGPGTRLTVL.

V usage is TRBV12-3 or TRBV12-4 and J usage is TRBJ2-1, with 9 bases matching TRBD2. The CDR3 contains 12 residues. V lost 7 bases to trimming and J lost 9 bases; unmatched junction nucleotides: 4. CDR3 coding DNA: TGTGCCAGCACCCAACTAGCGGGTGAGCAGTTCTTC. Amino acid sequence: CASTQLAGEQFF.